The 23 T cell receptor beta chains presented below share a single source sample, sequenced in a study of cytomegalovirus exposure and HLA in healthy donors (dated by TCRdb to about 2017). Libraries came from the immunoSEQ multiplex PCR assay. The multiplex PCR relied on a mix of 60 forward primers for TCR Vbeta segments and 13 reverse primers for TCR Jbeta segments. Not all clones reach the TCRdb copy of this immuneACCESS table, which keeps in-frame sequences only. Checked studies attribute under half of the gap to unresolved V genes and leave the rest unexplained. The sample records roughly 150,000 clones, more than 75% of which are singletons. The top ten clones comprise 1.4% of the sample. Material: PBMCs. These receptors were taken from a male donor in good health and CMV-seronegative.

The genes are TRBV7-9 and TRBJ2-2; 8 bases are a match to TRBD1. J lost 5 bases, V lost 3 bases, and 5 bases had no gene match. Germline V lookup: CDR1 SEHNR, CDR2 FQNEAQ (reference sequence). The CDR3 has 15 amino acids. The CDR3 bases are TGTGCCAGCAGCTTTGACAGGGGATGGACCGGGGAGCTGTTTTTT. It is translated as CASSFDRGWTGELFF.

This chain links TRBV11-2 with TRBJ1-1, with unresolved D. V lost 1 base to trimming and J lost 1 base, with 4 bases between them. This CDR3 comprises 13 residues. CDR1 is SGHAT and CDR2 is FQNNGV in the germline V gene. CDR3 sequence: CASSLAGNTEAFF. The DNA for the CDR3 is TGTGCCAGCAGCTTAGCGGGGAACACTGAAGCTTTCTTT.

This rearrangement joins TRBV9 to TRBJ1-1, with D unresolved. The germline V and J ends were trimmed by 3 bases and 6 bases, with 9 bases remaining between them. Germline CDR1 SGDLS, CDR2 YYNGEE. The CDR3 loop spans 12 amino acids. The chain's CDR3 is CASSADLAEAFF. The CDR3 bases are TGTGCCAGCAGCGCCGACTTGGCTGAAGCTTTCTTT.

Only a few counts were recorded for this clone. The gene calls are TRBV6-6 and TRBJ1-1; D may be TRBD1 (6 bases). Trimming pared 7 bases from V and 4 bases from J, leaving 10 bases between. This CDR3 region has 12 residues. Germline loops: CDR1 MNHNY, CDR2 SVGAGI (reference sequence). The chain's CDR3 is CASTRGITEAFF. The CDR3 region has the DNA TGTGCCAGCACTAGGGGGATCACTGAAGCTTTCTTT.

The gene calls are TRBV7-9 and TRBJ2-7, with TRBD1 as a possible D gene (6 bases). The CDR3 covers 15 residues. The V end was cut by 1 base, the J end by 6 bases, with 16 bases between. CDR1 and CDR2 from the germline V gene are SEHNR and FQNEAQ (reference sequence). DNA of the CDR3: TGTGCCAGCAGCTTAGAAGGGACACGACCGATCGAGCAGTACTTC. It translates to CASSLEGTRPIEQYF. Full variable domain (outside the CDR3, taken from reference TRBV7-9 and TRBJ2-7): DTGVSQNPRHKITKRGQNVTFRCDPISEHNRLYWYRQTLGQGPEFLTYFQNEAQLEKSRLLSDRFSAERPKGSFSTLEIQRTEQGDSAMYLCASSLEGTRPIEQYFGPGTRLTVT.

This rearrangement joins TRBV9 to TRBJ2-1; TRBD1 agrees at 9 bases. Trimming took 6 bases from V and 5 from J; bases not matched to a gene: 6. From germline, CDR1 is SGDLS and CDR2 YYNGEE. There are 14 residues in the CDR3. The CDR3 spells CASNSGTGNNEQFF. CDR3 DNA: TGTGCCAGCAACTCTGGGACAGGGAACAATGAGCAGTTCTTC.

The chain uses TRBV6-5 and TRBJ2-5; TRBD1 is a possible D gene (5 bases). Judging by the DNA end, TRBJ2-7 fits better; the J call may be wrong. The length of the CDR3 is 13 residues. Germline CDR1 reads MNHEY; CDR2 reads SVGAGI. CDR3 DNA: TGTGCCAGCAGTTACTCCAGGGAATACGAGCAGTACTTC. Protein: CASSYSREYEQYF.

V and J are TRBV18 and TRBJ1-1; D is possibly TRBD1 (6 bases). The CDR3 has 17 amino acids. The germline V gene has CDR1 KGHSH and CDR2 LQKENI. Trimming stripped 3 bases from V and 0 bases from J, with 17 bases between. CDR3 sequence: CASSPSIARGLNTEAFF. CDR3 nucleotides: TGTGCCAGCTCACCGTCCATAGCCAGGGGCTTGAACACTGAAGCTTTCTTT.

The DNA of the CDR3 is TGTGCCAGCAGCTGGACAGTCCGCGATGAAAAACTGTTTTTT. Translating it yields CASSWTVRDEKLFF. The V gene is TRBV11-2, the J gene TRBJ1-4; possible D gene TRBD1, 6 bases. Germline CDR1 is SGHAT and CDR2 is FQNNGV. The length of the CDR3 is 14 residues. V was clipped by 4 bases and J by 6 bases, with 12 bases between them.

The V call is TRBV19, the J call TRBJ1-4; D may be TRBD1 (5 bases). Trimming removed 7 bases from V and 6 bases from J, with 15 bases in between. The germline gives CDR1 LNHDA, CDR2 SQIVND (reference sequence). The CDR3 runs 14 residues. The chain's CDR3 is CASKGNVMYEKLFF. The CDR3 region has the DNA TGTGCCAGTAAGGGGAACGTAATGTATGAAAAACTGTTTTTT.

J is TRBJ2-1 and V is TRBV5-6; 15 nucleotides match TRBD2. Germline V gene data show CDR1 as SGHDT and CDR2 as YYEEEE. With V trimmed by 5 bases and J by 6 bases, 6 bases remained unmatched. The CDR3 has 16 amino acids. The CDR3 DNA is TGTGCCAGCAGACCCGGGGGACTAGCGGGGGGCAATGAGCAGTTCTTC. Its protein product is CASRPGGLAGGNEQFF.

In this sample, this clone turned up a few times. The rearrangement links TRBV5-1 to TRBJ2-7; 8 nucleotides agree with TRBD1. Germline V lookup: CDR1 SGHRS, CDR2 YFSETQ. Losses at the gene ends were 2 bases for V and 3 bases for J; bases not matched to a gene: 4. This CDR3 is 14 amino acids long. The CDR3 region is CASSFGQGLYEQYF. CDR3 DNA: TGCGCCAGCAGCTTTGGACAGGGACTCTACGAGCAGTACTTC.

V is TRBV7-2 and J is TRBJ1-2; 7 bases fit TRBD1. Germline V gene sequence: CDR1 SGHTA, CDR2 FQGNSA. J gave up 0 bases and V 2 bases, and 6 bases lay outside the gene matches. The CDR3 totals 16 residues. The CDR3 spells CASSLLSTGANYGYTF. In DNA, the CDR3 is TGTGCCAGCAGCTTACTTTCAACAGGGGCTAACTATGGCTACACCTTC.

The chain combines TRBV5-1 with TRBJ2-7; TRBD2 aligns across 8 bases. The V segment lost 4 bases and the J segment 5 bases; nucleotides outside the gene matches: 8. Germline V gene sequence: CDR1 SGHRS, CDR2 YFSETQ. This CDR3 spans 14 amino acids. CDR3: CASSPTGLADEQYF. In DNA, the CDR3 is TGCGCCAGCAGCCCAACCGGACTAGCCGACGAGCAGTACTTC.

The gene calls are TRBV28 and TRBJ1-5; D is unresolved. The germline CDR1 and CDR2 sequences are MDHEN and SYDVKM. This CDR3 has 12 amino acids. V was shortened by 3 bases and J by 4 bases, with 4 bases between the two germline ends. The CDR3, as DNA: TGTGCCAGCAGTTTGACAAATCAGCCCCAGCATTTT. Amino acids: CASSLTNQPQHF.

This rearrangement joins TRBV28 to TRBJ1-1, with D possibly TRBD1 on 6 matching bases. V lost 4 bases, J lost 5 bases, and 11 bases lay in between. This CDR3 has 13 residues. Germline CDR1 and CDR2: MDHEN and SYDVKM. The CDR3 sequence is CASSSWGRTEAFF. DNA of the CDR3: TGTGCCAGCAGTTCGTGGGGGCGAACTGAAGCTTTCTTT.

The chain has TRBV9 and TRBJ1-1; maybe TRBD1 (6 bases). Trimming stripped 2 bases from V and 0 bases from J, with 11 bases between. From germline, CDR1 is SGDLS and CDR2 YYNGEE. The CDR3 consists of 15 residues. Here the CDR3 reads CASSVLTGMNTEAFF. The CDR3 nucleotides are TGTGCCAGCAGCGTTCTTACAGGGATGAACACTGAAGCTTTCTTT.

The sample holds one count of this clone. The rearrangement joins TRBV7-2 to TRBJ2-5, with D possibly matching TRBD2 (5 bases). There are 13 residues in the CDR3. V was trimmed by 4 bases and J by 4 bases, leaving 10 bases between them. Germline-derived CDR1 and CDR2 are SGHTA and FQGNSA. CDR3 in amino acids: CASSYRTGETQYF. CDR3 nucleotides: TGTGCCAGCAGCTACCGGACTGGAGAGACCCAGTACTTC.

CDR3: CASSPKGLAGATDTQYF. The CDR3 DNA follows: TGTGCCAGCAGCCCAAAGGGCTTAGCGGGGGCCACAGATACGCAGTATTTT. V is TRBV7-3 and J is TRBJ2-3; 9 bases fit TRBD2. This CDR3 contains 17 residues. V was pared by 5 bases and J by 2 bases, with 11 bases of the junction left unmatched. From germline, CDR1 is SGHTA and CDR2 FQGTGA. Complete variable domain (other parts from reference TRBV7-3 and TRBJ2-3): GAGVSQTPSNKVTEKGKYVELRCDPISGHTALYWYRQSLGQGPEFLIYFQGTGAADDSGLPNDRFFAVRPEGSVSTLKIQRTERGDSAVYLCASSPKGLAGATDTQYFGPGTRLTVL.

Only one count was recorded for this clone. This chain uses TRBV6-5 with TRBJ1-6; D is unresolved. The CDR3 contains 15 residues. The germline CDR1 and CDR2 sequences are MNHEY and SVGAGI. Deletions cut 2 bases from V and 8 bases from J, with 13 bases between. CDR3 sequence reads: CASSYRVLGDSPLHF. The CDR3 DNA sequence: TGTGCCAGCAGTTACAGGGTATTGGGAGATTCACCCCTCCACTTT.

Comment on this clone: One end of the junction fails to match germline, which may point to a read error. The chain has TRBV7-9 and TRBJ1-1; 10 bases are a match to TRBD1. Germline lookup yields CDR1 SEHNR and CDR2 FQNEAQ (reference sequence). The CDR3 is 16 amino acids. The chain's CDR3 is CSSSLEDPGQGSEAFF. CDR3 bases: TGTTCCAGCAGCTTAGAGGACCCGGGACAGGGGTCAGAAGCTTTCTTT.

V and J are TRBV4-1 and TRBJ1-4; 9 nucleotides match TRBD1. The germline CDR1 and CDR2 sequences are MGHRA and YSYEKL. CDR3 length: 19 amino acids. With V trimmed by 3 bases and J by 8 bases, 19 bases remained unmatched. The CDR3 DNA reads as TGCGCCAGCAGCCAGAGAACAGGGGGCCAATTGGGTAGGGAGGAAAAACTGTTTTTT. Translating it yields CASSQRTGGQLGREEKLFF.

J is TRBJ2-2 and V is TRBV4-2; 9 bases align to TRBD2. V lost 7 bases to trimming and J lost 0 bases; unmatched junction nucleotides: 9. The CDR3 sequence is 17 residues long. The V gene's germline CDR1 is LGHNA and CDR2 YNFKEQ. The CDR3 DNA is TGTGCCAGCAATCCAAGATTAGCGGGAGCGAACACCGGGGAGCTGTTTTTT. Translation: CASNPRLAGANTGELFF.